This T cell receptor beta chain stems from a study of cytotoxic CD8 clonotypes in ibrutinib-treated CLL. Study background: The authors obtained response samples at a median of around eleven months of treatment, range 6 to 36. Study-wide results and limits: Whereas clonality rose at ibrutinib response, it declined toward baseline at progression.

Repertoires were generated with immunoSEQ multiplex PCR, while TCRdb's copy carries only in-frame clones and drops some. The sample includes 150,000 to 200,000 clones, more than 75% seen only once; the top ten take roughly 2%. This clone was detected a few times. Its target is unknown. CDR1 and CDR2 from the germline V gene are MGHDK and SYGVNS. V dropped 8 bases and J dropped 7 bases, with 15 bases sitting between them. The CDR3 covers 13 residues. The chain has TRBV25-1 and TRBJ1-5; weak D call: TRBD1 (5 bases). Sequenced here: PBMCs, sampled after 12 months of ibrutinib treatment. The source is a human donor with chronic lymphocytic leukemia. CDR3 DNA sequence: TGTGCCAGCGAGGGGCCAGGGAACCAGCCCCAGCATTTT. It yields the protein CASEGPGNQPQHF. The full variable domain, in which reference TRBV25-1 and TRBJ1-5 provide the parts outside the CDR3, is EADIYQTPRYLVIGTGKKITLECSQTMGHDKMYWYQQDPGMELHLIHYSYGVNSTEKGDLSSESTVSRIRTEHFPLTLESARPSHTSQYLCASEGPGNQPQHFGDGTRLSIL.